Below, 10 T cell receptor beta chains from the same sample are listed, as sequenced in a study of blood T cells in healthy people across ages (dated by TCRdb to between 2014 and 2017). The method behind the library was 5' RACE. The sample was run on an Illumina HiSeq 2500. A second PCR of about 6 to 11 cycles was performed with a sample-barcoded 5' primer and a J-beta primer mix. TCRdb reran the public reads through fastp at Q25 and MiXCR, keeping productive beta chains. Rows merge per CDR3 protein into single entries with the most common DNA and genes. The sample yields about 1.1 million distinct CDR3 sequences; more than 30% were counted once. Clones ranked in the top ten supply about 12% of the sample. The material sequenced was blood. The receptors come from a young man in good health.

The gene calls are TRBV9 and TRBJ2-3; D not certain. V lost 1 base and J lost 0, with 18 bases in between. The CDR3 extends over 18 amino acids. Germline CDR1 and CDR2: SGDLS and YYNGEE. CDR3 sequence: CASSVNNSLPLSTDTQYF. The CDR3 region has the DNA TGTGCCAGCAGCGTAAATAATTCTCTCCCGCTTAGCACAGATACGCAGTATTTT.

This clonotype has a count of ten or more. CDR3 sequence: CASSYSSGANVLTF. The CDR3 DNA sequence: TGTGCCAGCAGTTACAGCTCTGGGGCCAACGTCCTGACTTTC. The chain has TRBV6-2 or TRBV6-3 and TRBJ2-6; D ambiguous. The CDR3 consists of 14 residues. Trimming took off 2 bases at V and 0 bases at J, with 2 bases between the two ends. Germline-derived CDR1 and CDR2 are MNHEY and SVGEGT.

The V gene is TRBV6-5, the J gene TRBJ1-1; D gene ambiguous. The CDR3 has 15 amino acids. Germline V gives CDR1 MNHEY, CDR2 SVGAGI. Deletions cut 1 base from V and 1 base from J, with 10 bases between. DNA of the CDR3: TGTGCCAGCAGTTACTTCGGGGTGGGGAACACTGAAGCTTTCTTT. Its protein product is CASSYFGVGNTEAFF.

This clonotype was observed many times. The chain uses TRBV7-2 and TRBJ2-1; no clear D gene. The CDR3 is 14 residues long. V was clipped by 5 bases and J by 6 bases, with 14 bases between them. Germline CDR1 SGHTA, CDR2 FQGNSA. The CDR3 nucleotides are TGTGCCAGCAGCCAATCCCTAGGGTCCAATGAGCAGTTCTTC. This gives the protein CASSQSLGSNEQFF.

In the case of this clonotype: This may be a read error, as it is one base from a much larger clone. This chain joins TRBV27 and TRBJ2-7; D possibly corresponds to TRBD2 (5 bases). Trimming pared 0 bases from V and 6 bases from J, leaving 9 bases between. The CDR3 covers 13 residues. Looked up from germline, CDR1 is MNHEY and CDR2 is SMNVEV (reference sequence). The CDR3, as DNA: TGTGCCAGCAGTTTATCCTTGAGGGTCGAGCAGTACTTC. It encodes CASSLSLRVEQYF.

This chain links TRBV24-1 with TRBJ1-5, with D unresolved. Trimming took 4 bases from V and 0 from J, leaving 6 bases between them. This CDR3 has 14 amino acids. Germline V gene sequence: CDR1 KGHDR, CDR2 SFDVKD. The CDR3 sequence is CATSETNSNQPQHF. As DNA, the CDR3 is TGTGCCACCAGTGAGACCAATAGCAATCAGCCCCAGCATTTT.

This clonotype was detected a few times. This rearrangement joins TRBV18 to TRBJ2-7; D is perhaps TRBD2 (6 bases). The CDR3 has 13 residues. CDR1 KGHSH and CDR2 LQKENI come from the germline V gene. V lost 3 bases and J lost 4, with 10 bases in between. This CDR3 is CASSPGLGYEQYF. The CDR3 DNA reads as TGTGCCAGCTCACCGGGACTTGGATACGAGCAGTACTTC.

This clonotype has more than one count but fewer than ten. This chain connects TRBV10-3 to TRBJ2-7, with D perhaps TRBD2 (6 bases). This CDR3 comprises 14 residues. Germline assignment: CDR1 ENHRY and CDR2 SYGVKD. Trimming took off 2 bases at V and 2 bases at J, with 10 bases between the two ends. The CDR3 nucleotides are TGTGCCATCAGTGAGGGAGGGACGACCTACGAGCAGTACTTC. Its translation: CAISEGGTTYEQYF.

The genes are TRBV6-2 or TRBV6-3 and TRBJ2-5; the D is unclear. Germline CDR1 is MNHEY and CDR2 is SVGEGT. This CDR3 has 13 residues. With 6 bases removed from V and 11 bases from J, the gap between germline ends came to 19 bases. The CDR3: CASSPRARFEQYF. DNA for the CDR3: TGTGCCAGCAGCCCCCGTGCAAGATTTGAGCAGTACTTC.

This clonotype has a count of ten or more. The V gene is TRBV27, the J gene TRBJ1-5, with no clear D. V was trimmed by 3 bases and J by 6 bases, leaving 6 bases between them. Germline V CDR1 and CDR2: MNHEY, SMNVEV (reference sequence). The CDR3 sequence is 12 residues long. DNA for the CDR3: TGTGCCAGCAGTTTGGTTGGTCAGCCCCAGCATTTT. Its translation is CASSLVGQPQHF.